This TCR beta chain was retrieved from a study of blood T cell repertoires in COVID-19. Study-level information: COVID-19 samples, acute and convalescent, were from the United States, Italy and Spain. From T cells, B-cell-depleted T cells, or PBMCs came the material, which was cDNA or gDNA.

A few counts support this clone. Per germline, CDR1 MDHEN and CDR2 SYDVKM. V dropped 6 bases and J dropped 6; count of bases not matched to a gene: 6. The CDR3 length is 14 residues. In the study's own analysis: For nucleated cells, counts were estimated from reference gene primer amplification. Profiled with immunoSEQ multiplex PCR; TCRdb holds only in-frame clones, not every one. That table supplies the V and J calls and clone size; D and trimming were determined from the DNA. Seen here are approximately 25,000 clones, 92% observed once, and the top ten hold roughly 32%. The chain links TRBV28 to TRBJ2-7; 12 bases map to TRBD2. The sample was peripheral blood. This clonotype was obtained from a man between 65 and 80 years old with active COVID-19. CDR3 sequence (DNA): TGTGCCAGCAGCTTGACTAGCGGGAGATTCGAGCAGTACTTC. Translated: CASSLTSGRFEQYF.